The present TCR beta chain was sequenced within a study of T cells after yellow fever vaccination. Across the study: Those fractions that held only low numbers of cells were prepared using the SMART-Seq v4 Ultra Low Input RNA kit. Study-wide findings and caveats: It was a weaker secondary response, yet one that peaked faster, at day 5 versus 15. Abundant contaminating clonotypes from the bulk population could appear in FACS-sorted repertoires. Reappearance after the booster was seen for most primary-vaccination clones, at about 95% CD4 and around 88% CD8.

Regarding this clonotype: Its antigen is undetermined.

The V gene's germline CDR1 is SGHNT and CDR2 YENEEA. The CDR3 contains 14 residues. Deletions cut 1 base from V and 8 bases from J, with 12 bases between. TCRdb re-analysed the 5' RACE reads in MiXCR, keeping a single row per CDR3 protein. The profile shows around 310,000 distinct CDR3 sequences, about 9.5% of them singletons. The TCR originated in a man younger than 30 who received the YFV17D yellow fever vaccine. Here the sequenced sample was PBMCs, taken on the day of the first yellow fever vaccination. This chain links TRBV11-3 with TRBJ2-1; D gene uncertain. Here the CDR3 reads CASSLGGRTYEQFF. Here the CDR3 DNA reads TGTGCCAGCAGCTTAGGTGGTAGGACCTATGAGCAGTTCTTC.